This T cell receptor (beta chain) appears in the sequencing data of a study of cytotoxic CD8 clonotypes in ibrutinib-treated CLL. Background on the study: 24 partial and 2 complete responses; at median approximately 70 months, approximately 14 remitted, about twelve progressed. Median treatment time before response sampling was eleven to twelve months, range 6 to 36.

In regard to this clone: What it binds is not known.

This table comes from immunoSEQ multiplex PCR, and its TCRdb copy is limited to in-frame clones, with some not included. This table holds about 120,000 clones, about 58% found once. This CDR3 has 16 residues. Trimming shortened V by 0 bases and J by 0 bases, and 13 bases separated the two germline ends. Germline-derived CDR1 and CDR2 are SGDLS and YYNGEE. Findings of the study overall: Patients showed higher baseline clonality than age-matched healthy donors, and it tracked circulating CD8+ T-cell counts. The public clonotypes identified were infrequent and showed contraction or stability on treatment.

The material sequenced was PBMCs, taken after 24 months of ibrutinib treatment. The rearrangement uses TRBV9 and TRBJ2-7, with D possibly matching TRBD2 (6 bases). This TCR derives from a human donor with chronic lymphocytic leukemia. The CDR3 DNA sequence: TGTGCCAGCAGCGTAGGGAGTTCGGGAGCCTCCTACGAGCAGTACTTC. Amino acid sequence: CASSVGSSGASYEQYF.